These 27 T cell receptor beta chains were sequenced from one sample in a study of cytomegalovirus exposure and HLA in healthy donors. The PCR used 60 Vbeta and 13 Jbeta primers. Assay used: immunoSEQ multiplex PCR; TCRdb lists only in-frame clones, some missing. The table has 170,000 or so clones, approximately 81% seen once; the top ten hold about 0.4%. Sequencing was done on a sample of PBMCs. These receptors were obtained from a boy between 2 and 10 years old in good health and CMV-seronegative.

The V call is TRBV19, the J call TRBJ1-2; perhaps TRBD1 as D (5 bases). Trimming left V 5 bases short and J 3 bases short, with 10 bases between. The CDR3 has 13 amino acids. Per germline, CDR1 LNHDA and CDR2 SQIVND (reference sequence). Here the CDR3 DNA reads TGTGCCAGTAGTCCAGGGAATCACTATGGCTACACCTTC. Its protein is CASSPGNHYGYTF.

This clone is a singleton in its sample. Germline and junction disagree at one end, which may indicate a read error. The genes are TRBV7-7 and TRBJ2-2; 8 bases are shared with TRBD2. CDR1 is SSHAT and CDR2 is FNYEAQ in the germline V gene (reference sequence). The CDR3 is made up of 14 amino acids. As DNA, the CDR3 is TGTGCTAGCACCCCTAGCGGGCGCACCGGGGAGCTGTTTTTT. Translated, it gives CASTPSGRTGELFF.

Concerning this clone: Distinct nucleotide sequences in the sample also encode this CDR3. J is TRBJ2-1 and V is TRBV19; 11 positions agree with TRBD2. From germline, CDR1 is LNHDA and CDR2 SQIVND (reference sequence). Unmatched junction bases numbered 1, after V lost 2 bases and J lost 1 base. This CDR3 is 16 amino acids long. Here the CDR3 DNA reads TGTGCCAGTAGTATAACTAGCGGGAGTTCCTACAATGAGCAGTTCTTC. Amino acids: CASSITSGSSYNEQFF. Based on the CDR3 plus reference TRBV19 and TRBJ2-1, the full variable domain is DGGITQSPKYLFRKEGQNVTLSCEQNLNHDAMYWYRQDPGQGLRLIYYSQIVNDFQKGDIAEGYSVSREKKESFPLTVTSAQKNPTAFYLCASSITSGSSYNEQFFGPGTRLTVL.

The genes are TRBV14 and TRBJ2-6, with D unclear. Germline assignment: CDR1 SGHDN and CDR2 FVKESK. There are 18 residues in the CDR3. V was trimmed by 1 base and J by 4 bases, leaving 17 bases between them. In DNA, the CDR3 is TGTGCCAGCAGCCAAGTAGCCTTTCCCCAACTAGGGGCCAACGTCCTGACTTTC. Amino acids: CASSQVAFPQLGANVLTF.

The chain has TRBV27 and TRBJ1-5; D remains ambiguous. The CDR3 runs 17 residues. V lost 2 bases, J lost 4 bases, and 18 bases lay in between. From germline, CDR1 is MNHEY and CDR2 SMNVEV (reference sequence). The CDR3 DNA is TGTGCCAGCAGTTTAGTAGTTCCCGCCCCGTGGAATCAGCCCCAGCATTTT. It translates to CASSLVVPAPWNQPQHF.

As to this clone: The identical CDR3 is also encoded by other nucleotide sequences in the sample. The chain employs TRBV28 and TRBJ2-7; 7 bases align to TRBD1. Germline V lookup: CDR1 MDHEN, CDR2 SYDVKM. With V trimmed by 6 bases and J by 0 bases, 11 bases remained unmatched. CDR3 size: 16 residues. CDR3: CASRVGKGAHSYEQYF. The CDR3 region has the DNA TGTGCCAGCAGGGTGGGGAAGGGGGCGCACTCCTACGAGCAGTACTTC.

The rearrangement uses TRBV13 and TRBJ1-2, with D maybe TRBD1 (5 bases). CDR3 length: 14 amino acids. Trimming pared 5 bases from V and 2 bases from J, leaving 12 bases between. Germline CDR1 reads PRHDT; CDR2 reads FYEKMQ (reference sequence). Here the CDR3 DNA reads TGTGCCAGCAGCCCGGGAGAGGGGAACTATGGCTACACCTTC. It codes for CASSPGEGNYGYTF.

This chain uses TRBV6-5 with TRBJ2-7; 7 bases map to TRBD2. The CDR3 is 13 amino acids. Germline trimming cut 5 bases from V and 0 bases from J; bases unmatched to any gene: 1. Looked up from germline, CDR1 is MNHEY and CDR2 is SVGAGI. As DNA, the CDR3 is TGTGCCAGCAGTAGGGACTACTCCTACGAGCAGTACTTC. Translation gives CASSRDYSYEQYF.

The genes are TRBV4-1 and TRBJ1-2; 8 nucleotides agree with TRBD1. The ends lost 1 base at V and 4 bases at J; junction bases unmatched: 14. CDR3 length: 18 amino acids. CDR1 MGHRA and CDR2 YSYEKL come from the germline V gene. The CDR3 protein is CASSQVGTGRLGGYGYTF. The CDR3 DNA follows: TGCGCCAGCAGCCAAGTGGGGACAGGAAGATTAGGGGGCTATGGCTACACCTTC.

The chain carries TRBV20-1 and TRBJ2-5, with TRBD2 as a possible D gene (6 bases). Trimming took 3 bases from V and 10 from J, leaving 9 bases between them. This CDR3 comprises 10 residues. Germline V gene data show CDR1 as DFQATT and CDR2 as SNEGSKA (reference sequence). The CDR3 nucleotides are TGCAGTGCTAGGCGGGATGGCCAGTACTTC. Protein: CSARRDGQYF.

The rearrangement links TRBV4-2 to TRBJ2-5; 7 nucleotides line up with TRBD1. This CDR3 comprises 16 residues. The V segment lost 3 bases and the J segment 5 bases; nucleotides outside the gene matches: 12. CDR1 and CDR2 (germline): LGHNA, YNFKEQ. The CDR3 DNA reads as TGTGCCAGCAGCCAGAAAACAGGGGATCTGTTGGAGACCCAGTACTTC. Protein: CASSQKTGDLLETQYF.

CDR3 in amino acids: CASSGAASGTSTYEQYF. CDR3 coding DNA: TGTGCCAGCAGTGGGGCGGCTAGCGGCACATCTACCTACGAGCAGTACTTC. The chain links TRBV9 to TRBJ2-7; 7 positions agree with TRBD2. V shed 5 bases, J shed 2 bases, and the junction held 16 bases outside the gene matches. Per the germline V gene, CDR1 is SGDLS and CDR2 is YYNGEE. The CDR3 has 17 amino acids.

The V call is TRBV10-2, the J call TRBJ2-5, with a possible D match to TRBD2 (5 bases). In germline, CDR1 is WSHSY, CDR2 SAAADI. V dropped 10 bases and J dropped 4 bases, with 19 bases sitting between them. This CDR3 spans 14 amino acids. The CDR3 nucleotides read TGCGCCACCCAGTGGGTTGGGAGAGGAGAGACCCAGTACTTC. Translating it yields CATQWVGRGETQYF.

The V gene is TRBV7-2, the J gene TRBJ2-7, with D maybe TRBD2 (6 bases). The CDR3 runs 13 residues. The germline V and J ends were trimmed by 4 bases and 3 bases, with 10 bases remaining between them. From germline, CDR1 is SGHTA and CDR2 FQGNSA. CDR3 DNA: TGTGCCAGCAGCTATCGGAGGGTCTACGAGCAGTACTTC. Protein: CASSYRRVYEQYF.

In its sample, this clone was seen a few times. The chain uses TRBV4-1 and TRBJ2-1, with D tentatively TRBD2 (5 bases). The CDR3 totals 14 residues. The V gene's germline CDR1 is MGHRA and CDR2 YSYEKL. Between the trimmed V and J ends, which lost 1 base and 6 bases, there was a span of 10 bases. CDR3 nucleotides: TGCGCCAGCAGCCAAGCTCCTAGCCTCAATGAGCAGTTCTTC. Translated, it gives CASSQAPSLNEQFF.

The V gene is TRBV19, the J gene TRBJ1-5; D remains unclear. In germline, CDR1 is LNHDA, CDR2 SQIVND (reference sequence). With 2 bases removed from V and 7 bases from J, the gap between germline ends came to 12 bases. This CDR3 has 14 residues. The DNA for the CDR3 is TGTGCCAGTAGTATAAGCAACTACCCGCAGCCCCAGCATTTT. Amino acid sequence: CASSISNYPQPQHF.

The chain recombines TRBV6-1 with TRBJ2-7; tentatively, D is TRBD2 (6 bases). The ends were cut back, 2 bases at V and 7 bases at J, with 9 bases in the middle. CDR3 length: 12 amino acids. The V gene's germline CDR1 is MNHNS and CDR2 SASEGT. The CDR3 coding sequence is TGTGCCAGCAGTGAACGGGAGCGGGAGCAGTACTTC. This sequence encodes CASSEREREQYF.

In its sample, this clone was seen once. The chain employs TRBV27 and TRBJ1-3; 7 bases agree with TRBD1. With V trimmed by 3 bases and J by 4 bases, 3 bases remained unmatched. The V gene's germline CDR1 is MNHEY and CDR2 SMNVEV (reference sequence). The CDR3 sequence is 14 residues long. The DNA of the CDR3 is TGTGCCAGCAGTTTGGTAGGGGGCGGAAACACCATATATTTT. It yields the protein CASSLVGGGNTIYF.

The chain uses TRBV5-6 and TRBJ2-2; D ambiguous. The CDR3 is 16 amino acids. The germline gives CDR1 SGHDT, CDR2 YYEEEE. Trimming took off 0 bases at V and 4 bases at J, with 13 bases between the two ends. Here the CDR3 reads CASSLGPSTITGELFF. DNA for the CDR3: TGTGCCAGCAGCTTGGGCCCTAGTACAATCACCGGGGAGCTGTTTTTT.

The chain combines TRBV19 with TRBJ1-2; TRBD1 aligns across 7 bases. CDR1 and CDR2 (germline): LNHDA, SQIVND (reference sequence). The V and J ends lost 5 bases and 4 bases, in that order; junction bases with no gene match: 7. There are 14 residues in the CDR3. CDR3 in DNA: TGTGCCAGTAGTTCACAGGGGTTCGGCTATGGCTACACCTTC. Amino acids: CASSSQGFGYGYTF.

The V call is TRBV19, the J call TRBJ2-5; maybe TRBD1 (6 bases). Between the trimmed V and J ends, which lost 5 bases and 1 base, there was a span of 17 bases. The CDR3 runs 16 residues. Germline loops: CDR1 LNHDA, CDR2 SQIVND (reference sequence). The CDR3: CASSAVPGQSQETQYF. The CDR3 region has the DNA TGTGCCAGTAGTGCCGTACCCGGACAGTCCCAAGAGACCCAGTACTTC.

The chain employs TRBV28 and TRBJ1-4; TRBD1 aligns across 11 bases. Germline V gene data show CDR1 as MDHEN and CDR2 as SYDVKM. CDR3 length: 17 amino acids. J gave up 7 bases and V 5 bases, and 12 bases lay outside the gene matches. Here the CDR3 reads CASSTYRTGGNGEKLFF. CDR3 sequence (DNA): TGTGCCAGCAGTACTTATAGGACAGGGGGCAATGGTGAAAAACTGTTTTTT.

Only one count was recorded for this clone. The rearrangement joins TRBV7-6 to TRBJ2-7; the match to TRBD1 covers 8 bases. Per the germline V gene, CDR1 is SGHVS and CDR2 is FNYEAQ. This CDR3 spans 16 amino acids. The V gene end was trimmed by 4 bases and the J gene end by 7 bases; junction bases not matched to a gene: 15. CDR3 sequence reads: CASSSQPGQAAVEQYF. The CDR3 nucleotides are TGTGCCAGCAGCTCCCAGCCGGGACAGGCCGCGGTAGAGCAGTACTTC.

V gene TRBV28 combines with J gene TRBJ2-1, with D unclear. Trimming removed 1 base from V and 0 bases from J, with 13 bases in between. The CDR3 has 17 residues. Per the germline V gene, CDR1 is MDHEN and CDR2 is SYDVKM. Here the CDR3 DNA reads TGTGCCAGCAGTTTATTCTCTCTGGCTTACTCCTACAATGAGCAGTTCTTC. Translated, it gives CASSLFSLAYSYNEQFF.

This clone was observed a handful of times. V and J are TRBV6-6 and TRBJ1-1, with D possibly TRBD1 on 6 matching bases. The CDR3 is 11 amino acids. Germline V gene lookup returns CDR1 MNHNY and CDR2 SVGAGI (reference sequence). V gave up 8 bases and J gave up 10 bases, with 14 bases separating them. CDR3 in DNA: TGTGCCAGCCGAACCTCAGGGGCAGCTTTCTTT. Residues: CASRTSGAAFF.

The genes are TRBV19 and TRBJ2-7, with D possibly matching TRBD1 (5 bases). The V gene's germline CDR1 is LNHDA and CDR2 SQIVND (reference sequence). CDR3 length equals 16 residues. Trimming took 3 bases from V and 4 from J, leaving 19 bases between them. The CDR3, as DNA: TGTGCCAGTAGTATTTCCGTCGTTAGGGGTACTTACGAGCAGTACTTC. Its translation is CASSISVVRGTYEQYF.

Remarks on this clone: The junction differs from germline at one of its ends, possibly a read error. The rearrangement uses TRBV7-3 and TRBJ2-1, with 8 bases aligning to TRBD2. The V gene's germline CDR1 is SGHTA and CDR2 FQGTGA. The CDR3 is 15 residues long. The CDR3 DNA follows: TGTGCCAGCAGCCTAACTAGCGGACGAGGGAATGAGCAGTTCTTC. It is translated as CASSLTSGRGNEQFF.